This is a list of T cell receptor beta chains from one sample in a study of Ad26.COV2.S vaccination and SARS-CoV-2 variants. Here immunoSEQ multiplex PCR was the method, and the copy in TCRdb shows in-frame clones only, minus some. The sample holds about 250,000 clones, roughly 86% seen once. Sequencing was performed on peripheral blood, taken in a trial of Ad26.COV2.S vaccine versus placebo. Receptors originate from a person aged 18-60 years who received the Ad26.COV2.S COVID-19 vaccine or a placebo. Both conserved end residues are trimmed from each CDR3.

ASSLVPELTTNEKLF TRBV5-5
ASSIAGLEATNEKLF TRBV19
ASRLEAGGPGDTQY TRBV12-2
ASSQEDRGLFGTQY TRBV3-1/TRBV3-2
ASTPPSGGLDTQY TRBV27
ASSWEGNYGYT TRBV19
ASSWGLLYEQY TRBV5-4
ASSPDRGTDTQY TRBV18
ASSPVGGGGTQY TRBV11-2
ASSKVRGGDTEAF TRBV21-1
ASSLGRASNEQY TRBV7-4
ASSHPRGSYNEQF TRBV7-9
SASASDEQY TRBV20-1
ASSQGDPRLRYGYT TRBV4-1
ASRPSQRALTDTQY TRBV19
ASSLAPGVSNQPQH TRBV7-6
ASGPGGHGGELF TRBV3-1/TRBV3-2
ATSSWEGEAF TRBV15
ASSYLAGQSLAKNIQY TRBV11-2
ASSFRTGGSTEAF TRBV7-8
SASALLAGGLGGELF TRBV20-1
ASSYAAGTVNSPLH TRBV6-5
ASSQGSWNSPLH TRBV3-1/TRBV3-2
ASSLGRGPTYEQY TRBV7-3
ASSFQPSAIYNEQF TRBV7-3
ASSESRGLPYNEQF TRBV9
ASSLASRVSGNTIY TRBV7-2
ASSAGTGVGTQY TRBV19
ASSLAGTSGTDNEQF TRBV7-2
AWSVGTGAAAF TRBV30
ASSPGPANYGYT TRBV5-4
ASSPRPNEKLF TRBV7-9
ASSFRDGTQY TRBV11-2
ASSRQQGWEKLF TRBV11-2
ASSLNQGAAYEQY TRBV7-9
ASSLSASGRNHEQF TRBV5-6
ASSLGTEPRNQPQH TRBV5-6
ASQARAGELF TRBV9
ASTGLRNTEAF TRBV5-1
ASSEAGVYGRVRTEAF TRBV6-1
ASSKTPDSYEQY TRBV21-1
ASSSTDRSYNEQF TRBV13
ASSQAPSAYNEQF TRBV3-1/TRBV3-2
ASSIGGTYNEQF TRBV19
ASSLAAGGFGETQY TRBV11-2
ASSVADTYEQY TRBV7-2
ASSRRQGVSNEKLF TRBV19
AWKWGSNPGGNTIY TRBV30